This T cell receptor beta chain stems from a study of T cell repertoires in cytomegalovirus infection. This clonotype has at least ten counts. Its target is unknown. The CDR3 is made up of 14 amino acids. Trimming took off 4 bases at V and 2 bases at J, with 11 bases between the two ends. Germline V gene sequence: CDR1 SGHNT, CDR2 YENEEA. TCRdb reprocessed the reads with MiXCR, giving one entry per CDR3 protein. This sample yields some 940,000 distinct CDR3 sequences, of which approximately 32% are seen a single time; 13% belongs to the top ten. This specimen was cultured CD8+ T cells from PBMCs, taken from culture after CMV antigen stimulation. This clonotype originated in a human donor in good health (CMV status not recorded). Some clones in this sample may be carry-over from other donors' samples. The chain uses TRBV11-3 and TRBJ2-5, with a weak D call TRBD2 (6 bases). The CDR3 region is CASSYGGIQETQYF. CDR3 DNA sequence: TGTGCCAGCAGCTACGGAGGGATACAAGAGACCCAGTACTTC.